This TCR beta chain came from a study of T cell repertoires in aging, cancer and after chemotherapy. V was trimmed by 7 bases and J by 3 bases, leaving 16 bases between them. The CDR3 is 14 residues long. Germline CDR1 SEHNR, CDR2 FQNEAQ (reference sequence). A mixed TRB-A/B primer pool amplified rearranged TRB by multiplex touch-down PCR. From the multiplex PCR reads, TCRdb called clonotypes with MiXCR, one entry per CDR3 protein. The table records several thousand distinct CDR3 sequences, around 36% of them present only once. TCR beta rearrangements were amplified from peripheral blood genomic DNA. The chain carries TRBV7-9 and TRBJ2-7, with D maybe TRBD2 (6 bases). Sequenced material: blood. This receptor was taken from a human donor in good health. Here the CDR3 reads CASTNPDGSYEQYF. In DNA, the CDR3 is TGTGCCAGCACTAATCCGGACGGGAGCTACGAGCAGTACTTC. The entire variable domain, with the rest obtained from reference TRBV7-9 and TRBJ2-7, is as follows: DTGVSQNPRHKITKRGQNVTFRCDPISEHNRLYWYRQTLGQGPEFLTYFQNEAQLEKSRLLSDRFSAERPKGSFSTLEIQRTEQGDSAMYLCASTNPDGSYEQYFGPGTRLTVT.